These T cell receptor beta chains were read from a single sample in a study of blood T cells in healthy people across ages. TCRdb re-derived calls from the 5' RACE reads in MiXCR, one entry per CDR3 protein. In the table there are 1 million or so distinct CDR3 sequences, more than 40% of which are singletons. The sample consisted of blood. The receptors come from a woman aged 55 to 70 in good health. CDR3s include the opening cysteine and the closing phenylalanine or tryptophan. The D gene is left open where the match is weak. For some rows the clone size is stated as once, few or many, or as a class when expanded; others skip it.

clone_size: .; d_call: TRBD1; j_call: TRBJ2-3; v_call: TRBV20-1; cdr3_aa: CSANRDRGRSDTQYF; cdr3_nt: TGCAGTGCTAACCGGGACAGGGGGCGTTCAGATACGCAGTATTTT
clone_size: many; d_call: .; j_call: TRBJ2-7; v_call: TRBV4-2; cdr3_aa: CASSQGKEVSEQYF; cdr3_nt: TGTGCCAGCAGCCAAGGGAAGGAAGTTTCCGAGCAGTACTTC
clone_size: few; d_call: .; j_call: TRBJ1-2; v_call: TRBV6-1; cdr3_aa: CASSEWGTRNYGYTF; cdr3_nt: TGTGCCAGCAGTGAATGGGGGACAAGAAACTATGGCTACACCTTC
clone_size: .; d_call: .; j_call: TRBJ2-1; v_call: TRBV5-1; cdr3_aa: CASSNPTDNEQFF; cdr3_nt: TGCGCCAGCAGCAACCCGACTGATAATGAGCAGTTCTTC
clone_size: .; d_call: TRBD1; j_call: TRBJ2-7; v_call: TRBV9; cdr3_aa: CASSVAPQGAAEQYF; cdr3_nt: TGTGCCAGCAGCGTAGCCCCACAGGGGGCGGCCGAGCAGTACTTC
clone_size: .; d_call: .; j_call: TRBJ1-4; v_call: TRBV7-9; cdr3_aa: CASSFGQGENEKLFF; cdr3_nt: TGTGCCAGCAGCTTTGGGCAAGGGGAAAATGAAAAACTGTTTTTT
clone_size: .; d_call: .; j_call: TRBJ2-1; v_call: TRBV11-1; cdr3_aa: CASSLARGRPNEQFF; cdr3_nt: TGTGCCAGCAGCCTAGCAAGGGGGAGGCCCAATGAGCAGTTCTTC
clone_size: many; d_call: TRBD2; j_call: TRBJ2-7; v_call: TRBV7-2; cdr3_aa: CASSRPAGLYEQYF; cdr3_nt: TGTGCCAGCAGCCGCCCAGCGGGATTGTACGAGCAGTACTTC
clone_size: .; d_call: TRBD2; j_call: TRBJ2-1; v_call: TRBV27; cdr3_aa: CASSPDWTSGNPSYNEQFF; cdr3_nt: TGTGCCAGCAGTCCAGACTGGACTAGCGGAAACCCCTCCTACAATGAGCAGTTCTTC
clone_size: .; d_call: .; j_call: TRBJ2-3; v_call: TRBV12-3/TRBV12-4; cdr3_aa: CASRDTADIVTDTQYF; cdr3_nt: TGTGCCAGCAGGGACACAGCCGACATCGTCACAGATACGCAGTATTTT
clone_size: few; d_call: .; j_call: TRBJ2-7; v_call: TRBV7-2; cdr3_aa: CASSLAAGKPYEQYF; cdr3_nt: TGTGCCAGCAGCTTAGCCGCGGGAAAACCCTACGAGCAGTACTTC
clone_size: few; d_call: .; j_call: TRBJ2-3; v_call: TRBV9; cdr3_aa: CASSETGTRSTDTQYF; cdr3_nt: TGTGCCAGCAGCGAGACAGGCACTCGATCGACAGATACGCAGTATTTT
clone_size: .; d_call: .; j_call: TRBJ2-5; v_call: TRBV7-6; cdr3_aa: CASSKRQIGEQYF; cdr3_nt: TGTGCCAGCAGCAAGCGACAGATTGGGGAGCAGTACTTC
clone_size: few; d_call: .; j_call: TRBJ1-2; v_call: TRBV5-1; cdr3_aa: CASSLRGQRTF; cdr3_nt: TGCGCCAGCAGCCTCCGAGGACAGCGCACCTTC
clone_size: .; d_call: TRBD1; j_call: TRBJ2-4; v_call: TRBV5-1; cdr3_aa: CASSLNPGQGRFDIQYF; cdr3_nt: TGCGCCAGCAGCTTGAATCCGGGACAGGGTCGGTTTGACATTCAGTACTTC
clone_size: .; d_call: .; j_call: TRBJ2-7; v_call: TRBV5-1; cdr3_aa: CASSETVTHPPSEQYF; cdr3_nt: TGCGCCAGCAGCGAGACAGTCACCCATCCGCCAAGCGAGCAGTACTTC
clone_size: many; d_call: .; j_call: TRBJ2-7; v_call: TRBV29-1; cdr3_aa: CSVVGAGSSYEQYF; cdr3_nt: TGCAGCGTTGTAGGGGCCGGGAGCTCCTACGAGCAGTACTTC
clone_size: .; d_call: TRBD2; j_call: TRBJ2-1; v_call: TRBV29-1; cdr3_aa: CSVDVAGEDEQFF; cdr3_nt: TGCAGCGTTGATGTAGCGGGAGAGGATGAGCAGTTCTTC
clone_size: once; d_call: .; j_call: TRBJ1-1; v_call: TRBV6-5; cdr3_aa: CASSRNLNTETFF; cdr3_nt: TGTGCCAGCAGTCGTAATCTGAACACTGAAACTTTCTTT
clone_size: .; d_call: .; j_call: TRBJ2-7; v_call: TRBV28; cdr3_aa: CASSSTTAVYEQYF; cdr3_nt: TGTGCCAGCAGTTCAACTACGGCAGTCTACGAGCAGTACTTC
clone_size: few; d_call: .; j_call: TRBJ2-2; v_call: TRBV20-1; cdr3_aa: CSAILGEEGGELFF; cdr3_nt: TGCAGTGCTATCCTGGGAGAGGAGGGCGGGGAGCTGTTTTTT
clone_size: few; d_call: .; j_call: TRBJ2-1; v_call: TRBV29-1; cdr3_aa: CSVDGEGGFTNEQFF; cdr3_nt: TGCAGCGTTGACGGGGAGGGGGGCTTCACCAATGAGCAGTTCTTC
clone_size: .; d_call: .; j_call: TRBJ2-7; v_call: TRBV7-8; cdr3_aa: CASSQTRAGEQYF; cdr3_nt: TGTGCCAGCAGTCAAACGCGGGCCGGCGAGCAGTACTTC
clone_size: .; d_call: .; j_call: TRBJ2-1; v_call: TRBV7-9; cdr3_aa: CASSLSASAYNEQFF; cdr3_nt: TGTGCCAGCAGCTTATCGGCTAGCGCCTACAATGAGCAGTTCTTC
clone_size: .; d_call: .; j_call: TRBJ2-5; v_call: TRBV7-7; cdr3_aa: CASSPGLGAGETQYF; cdr3_nt: TGTGCCAGCAGCCCTGGGCTGGGGGCGGGCGAGACCCAGTACTTC
clone_size: few; d_call: .; j_call: TRBJ1-2; v_call: TRBV27; cdr3_aa: CASSLPGAGYTF; cdr3_nt: TGTGCCAGCAGTTTACCAGGGGCTGGCTACACCTTC
clone_size: .; d_call: TRBD2; j_call: TRBJ2-5; v_call: TRBV7-9; cdr3_aa: CASSSSTSSGRFQETQYF; cdr3_nt: TGTGCCAGCAGCTCATCCACCTCTAGCGGGAGGTTCCAAGAGACCCAGTACTTC
clone_size: .; d_call: TRBD2; j_call: TRBJ2-6; v_call: TRBV28; cdr3_aa: CASSSAGGLSGANVLTF; cdr3_nt: TGTGCCAGCAGTTCAGCGGGGGGGCTCTCTGGGGCCAACGTCCTGACTTTC
clone_size: .; d_call: TRBD1; j_call: TRBJ1-2; v_call: TRBV2; cdr3_aa: CASSEAGQNYGYTF; cdr3_nt: TGTGCCAGCAGTGAGGCGGGACAGAACTATGGCTACACCTTC
clone_size: few; d_call: .; j_call: TRBJ2-3; v_call: TRBV7-8; cdr3_aa: CASSLGHPGIGTDTQYF; cdr3_nt: TGTGCCAGCAGCTTAGGGCACCCCGGGATTGGCACAGATACGCAGTATTTT
clone_size: .; d_call: .; j_call: TRBJ2-6; v_call: TRBV9; cdr3_aa: CASSTTGSGANVLTF; cdr3_nt: TGTGCCAGCAGTACCACTGGTTCTGGGGCCAACGTCCTGACTTTC
clone_size: few; d_call: .; j_call: TRBJ2-3; v_call: TRBV28; cdr3_aa: CASSFAGQLGVDTQYF; cdr3_nt: TGTGCCAGCAGCTTCGCGGGACAGCTCGGTGTGGATACGCAGTATTTT
clone_size: few; d_call: TRBD2; j_call: TRBJ2-7; v_call: TRBV29-1; cdr3_aa: CSVRTSSYEQYF; cdr3_nt: TGCAGCGTAAGGACTAGCAGTTACGAGCAGTACTTC
clone_size: .; d_call: .; j_call: TRBJ2-7; v_call: TRBV25-1; cdr3_aa: CASNGPGGVDEQYF; cdr3_nt: TGTGCCAGTAATGGCCCTGGGGGAGTCGACGAGCAGTACTTC
clone_size: .; d_call: .; j_call: TRBJ2-7; v_call: TRBV5-1; cdr3_aa: CASSLAPGVGACEQYF; cdr3_nt: TGCGCCAGCAGCTTGGCCCCGGGAGTAGGGGCCTGCGAGCAGTACTTC
clone_size: .; d_call: TRBD2; j_call: TRBJ2-5; v_call: TRBV11-2; cdr3_aa: CASNWGGGEETQYF; cdr3_nt: TGTGCCAGCAACTGGGGGGGAGGAGAAGAGACCCAGTACTTC
clone_size: .; d_call: .; j_call: TRBJ1-5; v_call: TRBV27; cdr3_aa: CASSQSWGANQPQHF; cdr3_nt: TGTGCCAGCAGCCAAAGCTGGGGGGCCAATCAGCCCCAGCATTTT
clone_size: few; d_call: TRBD1; j_call: TRBJ2-5; v_call: TRBV30; cdr3_aa: CASNRGPETRYF; cdr3_nt: TGTGCCTCGAACAGGGGTCCAGAGACCCGGTACTTC
clone_size: .; d_call: .; j_call: TRBJ2-3; v_call: TRBV20-1; cdr3_aa: CSAMGLGNTDTQYF; cdr3_nt: TGCAGTGCTATGGGACTTGGGAACACAGATACGCAGTATTTT
clone_size: few; d_call: .; j_call: TRBJ2-7; v_call: TRBV13; cdr3_aa: CASSSEDGTYEQYF; cdr3_nt: TGTGCCAGCAGCTCTGAGGACGGTACCTACGAGCAGTACTTC
clone_size: .; d_call: .; j_call: TRBJ2-1; v_call: TRBV7-9; cdr3_aa: CASSSGQCSGDNEQFF; cdr3_nt: TGTGCCAGCAGCTCGGGGCAGTGTAGCGGAGACAATGAGCAGTTCTTC
clone_size: few; d_call: .; j_call: TRBJ2-7; v_call: TRBV21-1; cdr3_aa: CASSKGLGSAVYEQYF; cdr3_nt: TGTGCCAGCAGCAAAGGGCTGGGGAGTGCGGTATACGAGCAGTACTTC
clone_size: .; d_call: .; j_call: TRBJ1-2; v_call: TRBV6-1; cdr3_aa: CASRETAEGYTF; cdr3_nt: TGTGCCAGCAGGGAAACGGCGGAGGGCTACACCTTC
clone_size: .; d_call: TRBD1; j_call: TRBJ1-2; v_call: TRBV7-6; cdr3_aa: CASSPQGAEGYTF; cdr3_nt: TGTGCCAGCAGCCCACAGGGGGCTGAAGGCTACACCTTC
clone_size: few; d_call: TRBD2; j_call: TRBJ2-3; v_call: TRBV7-3; cdr3_aa: CASSLRPSGSPTDTQYF; cdr3_nt: TGTGCCAGCAGCTTACGTCCTAGCGGGAGTCCAACAGATACGCAGTATTTT
clone_size: few; d_call: .; j_call: TRBJ2-3; v_call: TRBV11-2; cdr3_aa: CASSFGVANTQYF; cdr3_nt: TGTGCCAGCAGCTTCGGGGTCGCGAATACGCAGTATTTT
clone_size: few; d_call: TRBD1; j_call: TRBJ2-3; v_call: TRBV4-1; cdr3_aa: CASSHLDRPITDTQYF; cdr3_nt: TGCGCCAGCAGCCACTTGGACAGGCCTATCACAGATACGCAGTATTTT
clone_size: once; d_call: TRBD2; j_call: TRBJ2-7; v_call: TRBV20-1; cdr3_aa: CSVRDVAGGRYEQYF; cdr3_nt: TGCAGTGTTAGAGATGTAGCGGGAGGACGATACGAGCAGTACTTC
clone_size: .; d_call: TRBD2; j_call: TRBJ2-7; v_call: TRBV29-1; cdr3_aa: CSVLPGLAAYNEQYF; cdr3_nt: TGCAGCGTTCTACCGGGACTAGCGGCTTACAATGAGCAGTACTTC